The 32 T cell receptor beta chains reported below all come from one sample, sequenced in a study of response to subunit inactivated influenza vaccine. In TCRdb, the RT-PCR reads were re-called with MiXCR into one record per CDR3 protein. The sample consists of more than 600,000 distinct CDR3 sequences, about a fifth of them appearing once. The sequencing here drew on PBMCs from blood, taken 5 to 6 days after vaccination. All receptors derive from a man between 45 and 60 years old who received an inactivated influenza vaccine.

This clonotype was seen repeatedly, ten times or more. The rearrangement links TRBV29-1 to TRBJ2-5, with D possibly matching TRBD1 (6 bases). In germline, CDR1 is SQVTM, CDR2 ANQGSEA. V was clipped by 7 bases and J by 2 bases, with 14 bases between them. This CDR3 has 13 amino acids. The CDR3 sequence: CSASDRQQETQYF. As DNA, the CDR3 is TGCAGCGCTTCGGACAGACAACAAGAGACCCAGTACTTC.

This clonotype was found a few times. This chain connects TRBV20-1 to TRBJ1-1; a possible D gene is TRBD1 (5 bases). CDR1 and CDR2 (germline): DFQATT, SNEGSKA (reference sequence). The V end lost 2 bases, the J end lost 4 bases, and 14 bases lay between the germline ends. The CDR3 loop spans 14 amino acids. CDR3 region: CSARPGARGTEAFF. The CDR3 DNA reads TGCAGTGCTAGACCCGGGGCCCGGGGCACTGAAGCTTTCTTT.

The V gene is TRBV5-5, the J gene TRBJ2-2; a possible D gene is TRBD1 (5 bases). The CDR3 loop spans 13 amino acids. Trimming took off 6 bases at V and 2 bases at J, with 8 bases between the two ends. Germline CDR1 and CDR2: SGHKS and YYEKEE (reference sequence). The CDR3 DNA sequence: TGTGCCAGCACTGACAGAAACACCGGGGAGCTGTTTTTT. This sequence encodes CASTDRNTGELFF. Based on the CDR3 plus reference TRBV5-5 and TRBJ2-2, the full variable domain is DAGVTQSPTHLIKTRGQQVTLRCSPISGHKSVSWYQQVLGQGPQFIFQYYEKEERGRGNFPDRFSARQFPNYSSELNVNALLLGDSALYLCASTDRNTGELFFGEGSRLTVL.

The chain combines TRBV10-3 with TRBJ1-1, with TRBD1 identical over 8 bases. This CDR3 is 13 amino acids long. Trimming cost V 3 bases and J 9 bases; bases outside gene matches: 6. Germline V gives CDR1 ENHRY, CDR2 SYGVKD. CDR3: CAISEEQGVKAFF. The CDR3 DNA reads TGTGCCATCAGTGAAGAACAGGGGGTGAAAGCTTTCTTT.

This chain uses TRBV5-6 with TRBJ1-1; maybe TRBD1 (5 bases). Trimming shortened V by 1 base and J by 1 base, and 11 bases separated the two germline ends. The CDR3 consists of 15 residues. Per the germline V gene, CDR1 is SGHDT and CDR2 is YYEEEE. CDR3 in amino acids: CASSLIGGGNTEAFF. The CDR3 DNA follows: TGTGCCAGCAGCTTGATCGGCGGGGGGAACACTGAAGCTTTCTTT.

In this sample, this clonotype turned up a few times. The CDR3 DNA reads TGCGCCAGCAGCGTAAACACCGGGACAGGCTATGGCTACACCTTC. The encoded protein is CASSVNTGTGYGYTF. The chain recombines TRBV5-1 with TRBJ1-2, with 8 bases aligning to TRBD1. The CDR3 is 15 residues long. Germline trimming cut 4 bases from V and 4 bases from J; bases unmatched to any gene: 9. Per germline, CDR1 SGHRS and CDR2 YFSETQ. Full variable domain (outside the CDR3, taken from reference TRBV5-1 and TRBJ1-2): KAGVTQTPRYLIKTRGQQVTLSCSPISGHRSVSWYQQTPGQGLQFLFEYFSETQRNKGNFPGRFSGRQFSNSRSEMNVSTLELGDSALYLCASSVNTGTGYGYTFGSGTRLTVV.

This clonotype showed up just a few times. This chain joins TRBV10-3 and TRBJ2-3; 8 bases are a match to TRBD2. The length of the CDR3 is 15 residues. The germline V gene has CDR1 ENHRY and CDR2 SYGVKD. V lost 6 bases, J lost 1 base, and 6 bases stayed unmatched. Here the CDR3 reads CAIRAGLVGTDTQYF. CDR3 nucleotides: TGTGCCATCAGGGCGGGACTAGTTGGCACAGATACGCAGTATTTT.

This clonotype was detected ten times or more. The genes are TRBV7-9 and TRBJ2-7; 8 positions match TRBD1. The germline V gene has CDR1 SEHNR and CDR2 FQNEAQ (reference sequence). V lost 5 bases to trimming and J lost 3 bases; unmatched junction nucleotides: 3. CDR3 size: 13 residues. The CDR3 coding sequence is TGTGCCAGCAGCATCGGACAGGGCTACGAGCAGTACTTC. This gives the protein CASSIGQGYEQYF.

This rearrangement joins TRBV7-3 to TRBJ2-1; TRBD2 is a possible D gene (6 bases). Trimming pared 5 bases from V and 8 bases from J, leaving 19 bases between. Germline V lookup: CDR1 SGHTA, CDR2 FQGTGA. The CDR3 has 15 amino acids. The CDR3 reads CASSQDGSSGDEQFF. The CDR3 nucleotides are TGTGCCAGCAGCCAAGACGGGAGCTCCGGCGATGAGCAGTTCTTC.

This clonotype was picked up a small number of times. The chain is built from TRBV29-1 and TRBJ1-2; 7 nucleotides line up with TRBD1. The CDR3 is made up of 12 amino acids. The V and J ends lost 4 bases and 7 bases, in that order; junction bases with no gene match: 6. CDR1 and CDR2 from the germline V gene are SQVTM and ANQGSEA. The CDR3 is CSVGTGLGGYTF. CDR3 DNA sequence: TGCAGCGTTGGGACAGGCCTGGGTGGCTACACCTTC.

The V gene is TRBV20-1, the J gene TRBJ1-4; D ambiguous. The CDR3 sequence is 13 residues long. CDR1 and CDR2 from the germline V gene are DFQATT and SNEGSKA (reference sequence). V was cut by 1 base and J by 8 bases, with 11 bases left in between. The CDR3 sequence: CSARGQDGEKLFF. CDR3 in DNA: TGCAGTGCTAGAGGCCAGGATGGCGAAAAACTGTTTTTT.

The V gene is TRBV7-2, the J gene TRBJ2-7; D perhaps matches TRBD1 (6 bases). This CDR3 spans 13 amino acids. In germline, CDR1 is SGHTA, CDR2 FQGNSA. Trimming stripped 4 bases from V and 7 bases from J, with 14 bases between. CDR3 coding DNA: TGTGCCAGCAGCTCTCAGAGCAGGGGTGAGCAGTACTTC. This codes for CASSSQSRGEQYF.

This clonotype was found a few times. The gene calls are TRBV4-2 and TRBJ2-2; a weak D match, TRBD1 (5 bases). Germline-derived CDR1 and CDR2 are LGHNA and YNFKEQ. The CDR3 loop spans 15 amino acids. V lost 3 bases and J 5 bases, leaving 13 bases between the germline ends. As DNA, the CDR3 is TGTGCCAGCAGCCAGGAGACAGCTCGGACCGGGGAGCTGTTTTTT. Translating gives CASSQETARTGELFF.

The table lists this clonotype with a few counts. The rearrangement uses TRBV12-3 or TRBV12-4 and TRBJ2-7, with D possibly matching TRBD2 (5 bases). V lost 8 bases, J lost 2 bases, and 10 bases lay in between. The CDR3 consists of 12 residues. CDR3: CASCTRAYEQYF. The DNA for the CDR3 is TGTGCCAGCTGTACTAGGGCCTACGAGCAGTACTTC.

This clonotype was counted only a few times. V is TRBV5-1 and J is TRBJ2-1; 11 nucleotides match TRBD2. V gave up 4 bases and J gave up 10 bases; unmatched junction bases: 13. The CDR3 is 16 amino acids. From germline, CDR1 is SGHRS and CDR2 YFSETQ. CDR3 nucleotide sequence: TGCGCCAGCAGCCTGAACGTGGCTAGCGGGAGGACGGAGCAGTTCTTC. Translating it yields CASSLNVASGRTEQFF.

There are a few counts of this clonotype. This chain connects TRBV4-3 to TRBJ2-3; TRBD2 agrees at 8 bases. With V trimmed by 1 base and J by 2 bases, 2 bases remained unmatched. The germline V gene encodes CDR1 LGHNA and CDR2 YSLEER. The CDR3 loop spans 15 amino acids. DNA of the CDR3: TGCGCCAGCAGCCAAGTCGGGGGGGCCACAGATACGCAGTATTTT. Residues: CASSQVGGATDTQYF.

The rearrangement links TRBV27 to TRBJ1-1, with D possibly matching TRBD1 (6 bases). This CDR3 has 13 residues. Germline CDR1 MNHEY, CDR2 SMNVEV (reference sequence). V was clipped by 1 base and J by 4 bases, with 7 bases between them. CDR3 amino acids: CASSLYRATEAFF. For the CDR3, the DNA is TGTGCCAGCAGTTTATACAGGGCCACTGAAGCTTTCTTT.

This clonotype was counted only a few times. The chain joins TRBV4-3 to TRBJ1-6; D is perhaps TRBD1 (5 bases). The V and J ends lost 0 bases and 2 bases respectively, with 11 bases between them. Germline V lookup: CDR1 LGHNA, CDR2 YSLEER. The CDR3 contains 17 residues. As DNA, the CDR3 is TGCGCCAGCAGCCAAGACGGACGGGGCCCCTATAATTCACCCCTCCACTTT. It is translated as CASSQDGRGPYNSPLHF.

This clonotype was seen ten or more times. In DNA form, the CDR3 reads TGCAGCGTCGGACCTCTCTACAATGAGCAGTTCTTC. Protein sequence: CSVGPLYNEQFF. The V gene is TRBV29-1, the J gene TRBJ2-1, with D unresolved. The CDR3 has 12 residues. Germline CDR1 is SQVTM and CDR2 is ANQGSEA. Trimming removed 6 bases from V and 3 bases from J, with 9 bases in between.

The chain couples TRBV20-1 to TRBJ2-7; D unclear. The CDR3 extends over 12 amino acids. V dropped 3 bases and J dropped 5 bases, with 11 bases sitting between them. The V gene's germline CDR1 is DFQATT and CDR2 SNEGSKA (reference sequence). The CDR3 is CSASGSVHEQYF. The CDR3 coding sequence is TGCAGTGCTAGTGGCAGTGTCCACGAGCAGTACTTC.

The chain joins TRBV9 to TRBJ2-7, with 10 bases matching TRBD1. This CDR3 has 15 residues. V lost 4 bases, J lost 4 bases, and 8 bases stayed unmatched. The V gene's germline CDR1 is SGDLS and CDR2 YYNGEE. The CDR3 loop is CASSPNDRGRYEQYF. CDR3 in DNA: TGTGCCAGCAGCCCGAACGACAGGGGGCGATACGAGCAGTACTTC.

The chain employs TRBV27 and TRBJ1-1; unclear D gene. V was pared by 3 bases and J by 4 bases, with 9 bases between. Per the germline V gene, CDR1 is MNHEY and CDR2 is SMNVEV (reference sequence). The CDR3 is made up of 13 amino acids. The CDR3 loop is CASSLGRLTEAFF. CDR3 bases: TGTGCCAGCAGTTTGGGCAGACTCACTGAAGCTTTCTTT.

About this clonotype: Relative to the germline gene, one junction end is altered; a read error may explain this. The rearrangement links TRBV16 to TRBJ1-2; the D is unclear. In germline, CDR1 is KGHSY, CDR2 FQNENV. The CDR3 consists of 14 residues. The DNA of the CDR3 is TGTGCCAGCAGCCAATCGATAACGGCCTCCGACTACGCCTTC. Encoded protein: CASSQSITASDYAF. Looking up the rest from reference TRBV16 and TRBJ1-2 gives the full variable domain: GEEVAQTPKHLVRGEGQKAKLYCAPIKGHSYVFWYQQVLKNEFKFLISFQNENVFDETGMPKERFSAKCLPNSPCSLEIQATKLEDSAVYFCASSQSITASDYAFGSGTRLTVV.

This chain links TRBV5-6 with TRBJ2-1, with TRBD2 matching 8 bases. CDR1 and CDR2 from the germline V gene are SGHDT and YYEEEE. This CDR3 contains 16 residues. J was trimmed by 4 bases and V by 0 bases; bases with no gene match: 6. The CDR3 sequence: CASSLAGGAVYNEQFF. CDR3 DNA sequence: TGTGCCAGCAGCTTGGCGGGAGGGGCCGTATACAATGAGCAGTTCTTC.

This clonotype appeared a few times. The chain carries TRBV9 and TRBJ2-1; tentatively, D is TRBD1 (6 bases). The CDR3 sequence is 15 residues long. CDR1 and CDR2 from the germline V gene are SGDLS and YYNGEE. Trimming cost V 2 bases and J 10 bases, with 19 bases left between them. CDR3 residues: CASSVGATSVGEQFF. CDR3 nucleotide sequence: TGTGCCAGCAGCGTGGGGGCCACTAGTGTAGGGGAGCAGTTCTTC.

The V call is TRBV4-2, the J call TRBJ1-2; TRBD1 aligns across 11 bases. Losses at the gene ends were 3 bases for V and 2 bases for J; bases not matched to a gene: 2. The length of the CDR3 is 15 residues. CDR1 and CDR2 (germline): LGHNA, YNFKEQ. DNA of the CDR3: TGTGCCAGCAGCCAGGGACAGGGGGAGAACTATGGCTACACCTTC. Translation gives CASSQGQGENYGYTF.

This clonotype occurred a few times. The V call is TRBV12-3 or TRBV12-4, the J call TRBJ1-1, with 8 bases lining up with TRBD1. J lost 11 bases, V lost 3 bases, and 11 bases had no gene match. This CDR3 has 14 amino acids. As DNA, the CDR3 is TGTGCCAGCAGTTTCGATGCAGGGGGCGGGGGGGCTTTCTTT. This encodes CASSFDAGGGGAFF.

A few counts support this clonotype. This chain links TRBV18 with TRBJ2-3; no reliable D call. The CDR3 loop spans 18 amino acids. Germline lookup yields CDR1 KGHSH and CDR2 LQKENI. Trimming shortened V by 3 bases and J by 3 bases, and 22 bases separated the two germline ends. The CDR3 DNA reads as TGTGCCAGCTCACCCAGACCGGGCAGAATAAGCCGAACAGATACGCAGTATTTT. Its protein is CASSPRPGRISRTDTQYF.

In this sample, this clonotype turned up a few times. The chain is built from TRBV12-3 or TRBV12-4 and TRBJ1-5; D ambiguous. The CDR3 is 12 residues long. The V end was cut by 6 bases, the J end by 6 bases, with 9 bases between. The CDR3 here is CASSQPGQPQHF. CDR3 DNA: TGTGCCAGCAGCCAGCCGGGTCAGCCCCAGCATTTT.

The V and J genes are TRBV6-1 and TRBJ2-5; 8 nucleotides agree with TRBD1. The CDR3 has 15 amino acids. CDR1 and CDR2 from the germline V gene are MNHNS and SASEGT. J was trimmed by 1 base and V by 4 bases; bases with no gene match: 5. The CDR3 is CASSAGQGFQETQYF. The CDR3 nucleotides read TGTGCCAGCAGTGCTGGACAGGGCTTCCAAGAGACCCAGTACTTC.

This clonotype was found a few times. The CDR3 here is CSAAYGTGTSNEQFF. In DNA form, the CDR3 reads TGCAGTGCGGCATACGGGACAGGGACCTCCAATGAGCAGTTCTTC. This chain joins TRBV20-1 and TRBJ2-1, with 9 bases lining up with TRBD1. Unmatched junction bases numbered 12, after V lost 6 bases and J lost 6 bases. Germline CDR1 reads DFQATT; CDR2 reads SNEGSKA (reference sequence). The CDR3 runs to 15 residues.

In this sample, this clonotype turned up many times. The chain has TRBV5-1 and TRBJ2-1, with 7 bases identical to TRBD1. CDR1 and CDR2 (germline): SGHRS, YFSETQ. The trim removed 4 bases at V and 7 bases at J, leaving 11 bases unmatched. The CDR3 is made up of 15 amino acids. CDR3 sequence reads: CASSLTGTVQNEQFF. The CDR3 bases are TGCGCCAGCAGCCTAACCGGGACAGTACAGAATGAGCAGTTCTTC.